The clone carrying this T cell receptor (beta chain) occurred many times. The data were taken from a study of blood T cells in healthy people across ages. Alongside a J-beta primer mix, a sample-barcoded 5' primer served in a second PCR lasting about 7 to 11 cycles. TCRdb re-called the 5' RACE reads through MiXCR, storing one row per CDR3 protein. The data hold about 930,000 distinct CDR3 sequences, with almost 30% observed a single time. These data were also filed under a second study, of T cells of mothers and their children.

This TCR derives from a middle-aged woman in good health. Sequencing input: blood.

The CDR3 DNA is TGTGCCAGCAGCTTACAGCCAGCCTATGGCTACACCTTC. This translates into CASSLQPAYGYTF. The chain is built from TRBV11-2 and TRBJ1-2, with D unclear. This CDR3 has 13 amino acids. Deletions cut 2 bases from V and 4 bases from J, with 8 bases between. Germline loops: CDR1 SGHAT, CDR2 FQNNGV.